This T cell receptor beta chain was profiled in a study of cytomegalovirus exposure and HLA in healthy donors. Regarding the study as a whole: HLA allele associations emerged for around 15,000 TCR beta sequences in a later analysis, at 0.05 false discovery rate.

This clone occurred once. Its target is unknown. 60 Vbeta and 13 Jbeta primers were used in PCR. Repertoires were generated with immunoSEQ multiplex PCR, while TCRdb's copy carries only in-frame clones and drops some. The table shows around 180,000 clones, with approximately 86% occurring only once. This cohort consisted of healthy bone marrow donors. V trimming: 6 bases; J trimming: 4 bases; junction bases outside the gene matches: 8. CDR3 length: 14 residues. Germline CDR1 reads SGHRS; CDR2 reads YFSETQ. The receptor comes from a woman under 30 in good health and CMV-seronegative. J is TRBJ1-1 and V is TRBV5-1; 8 bases agree with TRBD1. The sample comprised PBMCs. The CDR3 region has the DNA TGCGCCAGCAAGCAGGGGGCGGGGACCACTGAAGCTTTCTTT. Translating gives CASKQGAGTTEAFF.